The 3 T cell receptor beta chains reported below all come from one sample, sequenced in a study of T cell repertoires in cytomegalovirus infection. Via MiXCR, TCRdb re-called the reads, giving one row per CDR3 protein. The sample carries about 890,000 distinct CDR3 sequences, less than 40% recorded once. No antigen is known for these receptors. Sequenced here: cultured CD8+ T cells from PBMCs, sampled from culture after CMV antigen stimulation. The receptors originated from a human donor in good health (CMV status not recorded). Some clones in this sample may be carry-over from other donors' samples.

This clonotype was counted many times. J is TRBJ1-1 and V is TRBV7-9; 9 bases match TRBD1. Germline V lookup: CDR1 SEHNR, CDR2 FQNEAQ (reference sequence). The length of the CDR3 is 17 residues. Losses at the gene ends were 3 bases for V and 1 base for J; bases not matched to a gene: 9. In DNA, the CDR3 is TGTGCCAGCAGCTTTAACAGGGGGCTTCGGCAGAACACTGAAGCTTTCTTT. Protein product: CASSFNRGLRQNTEAFF.

The CDR3 coding sequence is TGTGCCAGCAACCAAAACAGGGGCACTGAAGCTTTCTTT. This encodes CASNQNRGTEAFF. V and J are TRBV6-2 or TRBV6-3 and TRBJ1-1, with 7 positions matching TRBD1. J gave up 4 bases and V 7 bases, and 6 bases lay outside the gene matches. Germline assignment: CDR1 MNHEY and CDR2 SVGEGT. The CDR3 is made up of 13 amino acids.

The chain employs TRBV28 and TRBJ1-5; a weak D match, TRBD1 (5 bases). CDR1 is MDHEN and CDR2 is SYDVKM in the germline V gene. CDR3 length: 18 amino acids. V was shortened by 1 base and J by 2 bases, with 18 bases between the two germline ends. CDR3 DNA: TGTGCCAGCAGTTTATTTGGAGGGGTCTCGACTGGCAATCAGCCCCAGCATTTT. This encodes CASSLFGGVSTGNQPQHF. Together with reference TRBV28 and TRBJ1-5, the CDR3 gives the full variable domain: DVKVTQSSRYLVKRTGEKVFLECVQDMDHENMFWYRQDPGLGLRLIYFSYDVKMKEKGDIPEGYSVSREKKERFSLILESASTNQTSMYLCASSLFGGVSTGNQPQHFGDGTRLSIL.